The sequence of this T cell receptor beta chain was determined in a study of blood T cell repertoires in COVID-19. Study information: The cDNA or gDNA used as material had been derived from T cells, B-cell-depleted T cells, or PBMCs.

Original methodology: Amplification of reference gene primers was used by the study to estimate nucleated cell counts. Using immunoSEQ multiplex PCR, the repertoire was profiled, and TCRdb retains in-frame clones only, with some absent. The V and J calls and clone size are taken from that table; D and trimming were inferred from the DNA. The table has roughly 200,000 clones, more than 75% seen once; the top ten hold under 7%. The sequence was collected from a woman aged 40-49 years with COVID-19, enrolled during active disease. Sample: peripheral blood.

The CDR3 protein is CASSLSGGQYNEQFF. The CDR3 nucleotides read TGTGCCAGCAGCCTTTCTGGCGGCCAGTACAATGAGCAGTTCTTC. The chain joins TRBV14 to TRBJ2-1; D not certain. Trimming pared 4 bases from V and 4 bases from J, leaving 14 bases between. Germline loops: CDR1 SGHDN, CDR2 FVKESK. The CDR3 extends over 15 amino acids.